This is a list of T cell receptor beta chains from one sample in a study of tumor-infiltrating lymphocytes in primary liver carcinoma. Via MiXCR, TCRdb re-called the multiplex PCR reads, giving one row per CDR3 protein. The sample has fewer than 400,000 distinct CDR3 sequences; approximately 60% are singletons. The sequencing input was peripheral blood. The receptors stem from a man aged 35-49 years with primary liver carcinoma and hepatitis B virus infection. Both conserved end residues are part of each CDR3. Fields, in order: V gene, J gene, D gene, clone size, CDR3 protein, CDR3 DNA. D genes are given only for firm matches. The listing skips clone size in some rows; elsewhere it reads once, few, many or a size class.

V gene: TRBV6-5
J gene: TRBJ2-1
D gene: TRBD1
clone size: once
CDR3 protein: CASIGQADLSVQFF
CDR3 DNA: TGTGCCAGCATCGGACAGGCCGACCTCAGTGTGCAGTTCTTC

V gene: TRBV7-9
J gene: TRBJ2-4
D gene: TRBD1
clone size: .
CDR3 protein: CASSPKTGGSIQYF
CDR3 DNA: TGTGCCAGCAGTCCAAAAACAGGGGGGAGCATTCAGTACTTC

V gene: TRBV4-2
J gene: TRBJ2-7
D gene: .
clone size: few
CDR3 protein: CASSPNAIDYEQYF
CDR3 DNA: TGTGCCAGCAGCCCTAACGCAATTGACTACGAGCAGTACTTC

V gene: TRBV5-1
J gene: TRBJ2-1
D gene: TRBD1
clone size: .
CDR3 protein: CASSLRTGGSYNEQFF
CDR3 DNA: TGCGCCAGCAGCCTGCGAACAGGGGGCTCCTACAATGAGCAGTTCTTC

V gene: TRBV30
J gene: TRBJ1-6
D gene: .
clone size: .
CDR3 protein: CAWSEYSPLHF
CDR3 DNA: TGTGCCTGGAGCGAATATTCACCCCTCCACTTT

V gene: TRBV6-1
J gene: TRBJ2-5
D gene: .
clone size: many
CDR3 protein: CASSTGPFTQYF
CDR3 DNA: TGTGCCAGCAGTACCGGACCGTTTACCCAGTACTTC

V gene: TRBV12-3/TRBV12-4
J gene: TRBJ2-3
D gene: .
clone size: .
CDR3 protein: CASSRDLQRSNTQYF
CDR3 DNA: TGTGCCAGCAGCCGGGACCTCCAAAGGTCGAATACGCAGTATTTT

V gene: TRBV11-2
J gene: TRBJ2-6
D gene: .
clone size: many
CDR3 protein: CASSLDTLFSGANVLTF
CDR3 DNA: TGTGCCAGCAGCTTAGATACCCTCTTCTCTGGGGCCAACGTCCTGACTTTC

V gene: TRBV11-3
J gene: TRBJ2-2
D gene: .
clone size: .
CDR3 protein: CASSLAGTMDTGKLLF
CDR3 DNA: TGTGCCAGCAGCTTGGCGGGGACGATGGACACCGGGAAGCTGTTATTT

V gene: TRBV6-2/TRBV6-3
J gene: TRBJ2-7
D gene: TRBD2
clone size: .
CDR3 protein: CASSYSGREVDEQYF
CDR3 DNA: TGTGCCAGCAGTTACTCGGGGCGGGAGGTCGACGAGCAGTACTTC

V gene: TRBV6-1
J gene: TRBJ1-1
D gene: .
clone size: .
CDR3 protein: CASSSRRGRMNTGAFF
CDR3 DNA: TGTGCCAGCAGTTCGCGACGGGGCCGTATGAACACTGGAGCTTTCTTT

V gene: TRBV4-2
J gene: TRBJ2-6
D gene: TRBD1
clone size: few
CDR3 protein: CASSQEGSGQGLIQSGANVLTF
CDR3 DNA: TGTGCCAGCAGCCAAGAAGGTTCGGGACAGGGCCTAATCCAATCTGGGGCCAACGTCCTGACTTTC

V gene: TRBV11-2
J gene: TRBJ2-5
D gene: .
clone size: .
CDR3 protein: CASSLSTTGCLGETQYF
CDR3 DNA: TGTGCCAGCAGCTTATCTACGACGGGTTGCCTAGGAGAGACCCAGTACTTC

V gene: TRBV28
J gene: TRBJ1-5
D gene: .
clone size: few
CDR3 protein: CASSLSGGGNQPQHF
CDR3 DNA: TGTGCCAGCAGTTTGTCGGGGGGTGGCAATCAGCCCCAGCATTTT

V gene: TRBV6-5
J gene: TRBJ2-1
D gene: .
clone size: many
CDR3 protein: CASSYGDSYNEQFF
CDR3 DNA: TGTGCCAGCAGTTACGGGGACTCTTACAATGAGCAGTTCTTC

V gene: TRBV11-2
J gene: TRBJ2-3
D gene: .
clone size: .
CDR3 protein: CVSSFLAVTTDTQYF
CDR3 DNA: TGTGTCAGCAGCTTCCTAGCAGTTACCACAGATACGCAGTATTTT

V gene: TRBV7-9
J gene: TRBJ2-1
D gene: .
clone size: few
CDR3 protein: CASSEMREQFF
CDR3 DNA: TGTGCCAGCAGCGAAATGCGTGAGCAGTTCTTC

V gene: TRBV6-2/TRBV6-3
J gene: TRBJ2-3
D gene: .
clone size: many
CDR3 protein: CASRTERAVPTDTQYF
CDR3 DNA: TGTGCCAGCAGGACCGAGCGGGCCGTCCCCACAGATACGCAGTATTTT

V gene: TRBV5-1
J gene: TRBJ2-1
D gene: .
clone size: .
CDR3 protein: CASKEGYNEEFF
CDR3 DNA: TGCGCCAGCAAAGAGGGTTACAATGAGGAGTTCTTC

V gene: TRBV7-9
J gene: TRBJ2-4
D gene: .
clone size: few
CDR3 protein: CASSLGTENIQYF
CDR3 DNA: TGTGCCAGCAGCTTAGGGACAGAAAACATTCAGTACTTC

V gene: TRBV5-5
J gene: TRBJ2-7
D gene: .
clone size: few
CDR3 protein: CARRSRAGFEQYF
CDR3 DNA: TGTGCCCGCAGAAGCCGGGCGGGGTTTGAGCAGTACTTC

V gene: TRBV5-4
J gene: TRBJ2-1
D gene: TRBD2
clone size: .
CDR3 protein: CANSLGGSFYNEQFF
CDR3 DNA: TGTGCCAACAGCTTGGGCGGGAGCTTTTACAATGAGCAGTTCTTC

V gene: TRBV29-1
J gene: TRBJ1-6
D gene: TRBD1
clone size: many
CDR3 protein: CSVRDRVNSPLHF
CDR3 DNA: TGCAGCGTCCGGGACAGGGTTAATTCACCCCTCCACTTT

V gene: TRBV5-1
J gene: TRBJ1-5
D gene: .
clone size: few
CDR3 protein: CASSPMAGNNQPQHF
CDR3 DNA: TGCGCCAGCAGCCCCATGGCAGGAAATAATCAGCCCCAGCATTTT

V gene: TRBV29-1
J gene: TRBJ2-5
D gene: .
clone size: .
CDR3 protein: CSVEGVLVESQYF
CDR3 DNA: TGCAGCGTTGAAGGTGTACTCGTTGAGAGCCAGTACTTC

V gene: TRBV12-3/TRBV12-4
J gene: TRBJ2-3
D gene: .
clone size: many
CDR3 protein: CASRGDSTDTQYF
CDR3 DNA: TGTGCCAGCAGAGGGGACAGCACAGATACGCAGTATTTT

V gene: TRBV18
J gene: TRBJ2-7
D gene: TRBD2
clone size: .
CDR3 protein: CASSPREGSYEQYF
CDR3 DNA: TGTGCCAGCTCACCGAGGGAGGGCTCCTACGAGCAGTACTTC

V gene: TRBV29-1
J gene: TRBJ1-5
D gene: .
clone size: many
CDR3 protein: CSVAGGDQPQHF
CDR3 DNA: TGCAGCGTTGCGGGCGGGGATCAGCCCCAGCATTTT

V gene: TRBV7-9
J gene: TRBJ2-7
D gene: .
clone size: .
CDR3 protein: CTSTPNPNSRSQREQYF
CDR3 DNA: TGTACCAGCACCCCTAACCCTAATAGCAGGAGTCAGCGCGAGCAGTACTTC

V gene: TRBV4-1
J gene: TRBJ2-7
D gene: .
clone size: .
CDR3 protein: CASRLNRDPLYEQYF
CDR3 DNA: TGCGCCAGCAGGCTAAACCGGGACCCTCTTTACGAGCAGTACTTC

V gene: TRBV11-1
J gene: TRBJ2-1
D gene: TRBD1
clone size: .
CDR3 protein: CASSLAGGSSYNEQFF
CDR3 DNA: TGTGCCAGCAGCCTAGCAGGGGGTAGCTCCTACAATGAGCAGTTCTTC

V gene: TRBV5-1
J gene: TRBJ2-6
D gene: .
clone size: .
CDR3 protein: CASSPGQTSGANVLTF
CDR3 DNA: TGCGCCAGCAGCCCTGGACAGACCTCTGGGGCCAACGTCCTGACTTTC

V gene: TRBV29-1
J gene: TRBJ2-3
D gene: TRBD1
clone size: many
CDR3 protein: CSVGRGPDTQYF
CDR3 DNA: TGCAGCGTTGGCAGGGGGCCAGATACGCAGTATTTT

V gene: TRBV4-2
J gene: TRBJ1-6
D gene: .
clone size: .
CDR3 protein: CASSPEPRTLSYNSPLHF
CDR3 DNA: TGTGCCAGCAGCCCCGAACCACGAACCCTCTCCTATAATTCACCCCTCCACTTT

V gene: TRBV4-2
J gene: TRBJ2-1
D gene: TRBD1
clone size: many
CDR3 protein: CASSGGTGGAYNEQFF
CDR3 DNA: TGTGCCAGCAGCGGCGGGACAGGGGGGGCCTACAATGAGCAGTTCTTC

V gene: TRBV7-9
J gene: TRBJ2-1
D gene: .
clone size: many
CDR3 protein: CASSLARNEQFF
CDR3 DNA: TGTGCCAGCAGCTTAGCGAGGAATGAGCAGTTCTTC

V gene: TRBV4-2
J gene: TRBJ1-2
D gene: .
clone size: many
CDR3 protein: CASSGTGIYGYTF
CDR3 DNA: TGTGCCAGCAGCGGAACAGGGATCTATGGCTACACCTTC

V gene: TRBV5-1
J gene: TRBJ1-3
D gene: .
clone size: .
CDR3 protein: CASSQGTGGNTIYF
CDR3 DNA: TGCGCCAGCAGCCAGGGGACGGGCGGAAACACCATATATTTT

V gene: TRBV12-3/TRBV12-4
J gene: TRBJ2-2
D gene: TRBD1
clone size: once
CDR3 protein: CASSLLGQGTGELFF
CDR3 DNA: TGTGCCAGCAGCCTATTGGGACAGGGGACCGGGGAGCTGTTTTTT

V gene: TRBV11-1
J gene: TRBJ2-3
D gene: TRBD2
clone size: .
CDR3 protein: CVSSYPAAETSIDTQYF
CDR3 DNA: TGTGTCAGCAGCTATCCTGCAGCGGAGACTAGCATAGATACGCAGTATTTT

V gene: TRBV29-1
J gene: TRBJ2-2
D gene: .
clone size: .
CDR3 protein: CSVNTGSSGELFF
CDR3 DNA: TGCAGTGTCAATACGGGGAGCTCCGGGGAGCTGTTTTTT

V gene: TRBV4-2
J gene: TRBJ2-1
D gene: .
clone size: many
CDR3 protein: CASSQEQGLSYNEQFF
CDR3 DNA: TGTGCCAGCAGCCAAGAGCAGGGGCTTTCCTACAATGAGCAGTTCTTC

V gene: TRBV11-1
J gene: TRBJ2-6
D gene: TRBD2
clone size: .
CDR3 protein: CADSSETSGGSGANVLTF
CDR3 DNA: TGTGCTGACAGTAGCGAGACTAGCGGGGGTTCTGGGGCCAACGTTCTGACTTTC

V gene: TRBV12-3/TRBV12-4
J gene: TRBJ2-7
D gene: TRBD1
clone size: .
CDR3 protein: CATSDSRDREPREEQYF
CDR3 DNA: TGTGCCACCAGTGACTCCCGAGACAGGGAGCCCCGAGAAGAGCAGTACTTC

V gene: TRBV5-6
J gene: TRBJ2-2
D gene: .
clone size: .
CDR3 protein: CASRGPIIANTGELFF
CDR3 DNA: TGTGCCAGCAGAGGTCCCATCATAGCGAACACCGGGGAGCTGTTTTTT

V gene: TRBV11-1
J gene: TRBJ2-5
D gene: .
clone size: medium-sized
CDR3 protein: CASSPGETQYF
CDR3 DNA: TGTGCCAGCAGCCCAGGGGAGACCCAGTACTTC

V gene: TRBV12-3/TRBV12-4
J gene: TRBJ2-1
D gene: TRBD2
clone size: .
CDR3 protein: CASVELAGPRGFF
CDR3 DNA: TGTGCCAGCGTCGAACTAGCGGGCCCCAGAGGGTTCTTC

V gene: TRBV28
J gene: TRBJ2-3
D gene: .
clone size: .
CDR3 protein: CASADRDTQYF
CDR3 DNA: TGTGCCAGTGCCGACAGAGATACGCAGTATTTT

V gene: TRBV6-5
J gene: TRBJ2-3
D gene: TRBD2
clone size: once
CDR3 protein: CASIPGLVGTDTQYF
CDR3 DNA: TGTGCCAGCATCCCAGGACTAGTGGGAACAGATACACAGTATTTT

V gene: TRBV28
J gene: TRBJ2-1
D gene: .
clone size: few
CDR3 protein: CASSLRRSWDNEQFF
CDR3 DNA: TGTGCCAGCAGTTTGAGACGGTCCTGGGACAATGAGCAGTTCTTC

V gene: TRBV6-1
J gene: TRBJ2-1
D gene: .
clone size: once
CDR3 protein: CASKELGNNEQSF
CDR3 DNA: TGTGCCAGTAAAGAACTAGGCAACAATGAGCAGTCCTTC

V gene: TRBV6-6
J gene: TRBJ2-5
D gene: .
clone size: .
CDR3 protein: CASSPSRGKGSETQYF
CDR3 DNA: TGTGCCAGCAGTCCCTCGCGAGGGAAAGGTAGCGAGACCCAGTACTTC

V gene: TRBV5-4
J gene: TRBJ2-7
D gene: TRBD1
clone size: .
CDR3 protein: CASSKTGQGGELYF
CDR3 DNA: TGTGCCAGCAGCAAAACAGGACAGGGTGGCGAGCTGTACTTC